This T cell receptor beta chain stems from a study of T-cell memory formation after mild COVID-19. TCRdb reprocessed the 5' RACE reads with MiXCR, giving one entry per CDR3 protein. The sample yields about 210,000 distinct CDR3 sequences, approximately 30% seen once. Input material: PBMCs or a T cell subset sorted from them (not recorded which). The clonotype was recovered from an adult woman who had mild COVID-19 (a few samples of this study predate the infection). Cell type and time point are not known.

The CDR3 nucleotides read TGCAGCGCCCACTATGCGCCGGGACAGGGGGCTTATGGCTACACCTTC. Protein: CSAHYAPGQGAYGYTF. The rearrangement uses TRBV29-1 and TRBJ1-2; 12 bases line up with TRBD1. Germline values: CDR1 SQVTM, CDR2 ANQGSEA. Trimming took 7 bases from V and 5 from J; bases not matched to a gene: 14. The CDR3 contains 16 residues.